These T cell receptor beta chains were read from a single sample in a study of cytomegalovirus exposure and HLA in healthy donors. Measured with immunoSEQ multiplex PCR; TCRdb has only the in-frame clones, and not every one. The sample has over 95,000 clones; approximately 77% are singletons. Sequences were obtained from PBMCs. Every receptor here comes from a female donor in good health and CMV-seronegative. CDR3s include the opening cysteine and the closing phenylalanine or tryptophan. The D gene is left open where the match is weak. The size of a clone is reported for some rows only, either as once, few or many, or as a class for expanded clones.

v_gene	abundance	j_gene	d_gene	CDR3nt	CDR3aa
TRBV30	-	TRBJ1-1	-	TGTGCCTGGAGTCTGGGTCGAGGTTCTGAAGCTTTCTTT	CAWSLGRGSEAFF
TRBV30	once	TRBJ1-1	-	TGTGCCTGGAACTTTCGAACTAACACTGAAGCTTTCTTT	CAWNFRTNTEAFF
TRBV21-1	few	TRBJ1-2	-	TGTGCCAGCAGCGCAAGACAGGGGGAGTACCCTGGCTACACCTTC	CASSARQGEYPGYTF
TRBV30	-	TRBJ1-3	-	TGTGCCTGGAGTCAACGGGGAAACACCATATATTTT	CAWSQRGNTIYF
TRBV2	-	TRBJ2-2	TRBD2	TGTGCCAGCAGTAAAGGACTAGCGGCCGGGGAGCTGTTTTTT	CASSKGLAAGELFF
TRBV15	-	TRBJ2-1	-	TGTGCCACCAGCGGTCAACAGTTGAGCTCCTACAATGAGCAGTTCTTC	CATSGQQLSSYNEQFF
TRBV7-9	-	TRBJ2-1	TRBD1	TGTGCCAGCAGCTTAGTAGGACAGGGGGCTGAGCAGTTCTTC	CASSLVGQGAEQFF
TRBV9	-	TRBJ1-6	-	TGTGCCAGCAGCGCTTCCGCCGACAGGAGTCCTAGGCAATCACCCCTCCACTTT	CASSASADRSPRQSPLHF
TRBV10-1	few	TRBJ1-1	-	TGCGCCAGCTCCGTGGGCCTGAACACTGAAGCTTTCTTT	CASSVGLNTEAFF
TRBV18	-	TRBJ2-2	-	TGTGCCAGCTCCCCACCCGGACACGAGAACACCGGGGAGCTGTTTTTT	CASSPPGHENTGELFF
TRBV5-1	once	TRBJ2-1	TRBD1	TGCGCCAGCAGCTTGGGTCCCGGGACAGGGAGTATCAATGAGCAGTTCTTC	CASSLGPGTGSINEQFF
TRBV5-6	few	TRBJ2-7	-	TGTGCCAGCAGCTTGATTAGAGGTTACGAGCAGTACTTC	CASSLIRGYEQYF
TRBV30	-	TRBJ1-1	TRBD1	TGTGCCTGGATGGGGACAGGGGGAAGGGTGGCTGAAGCTTTCTTT	CAWMGTGGRVAEAFF
TRBV14	-	TRBJ2-1	-	TGTGCCAGCAGCCGTTCTAGGGGCAATGAGCAGTTCTTC	CASSRSRGNEQFF
TRBV7-9	few	TRBJ2-7	-	TGTTCCAGCAGCTTACGGGCTGACAGCTCCTACGAGCAGTACTTC	CSSSLRADSSYEQYF
TRBV11-2	once	TRBJ2-7	-	TGTGCCAGCAGCCTCCAGGGGACCCCCCTACGAGTACTGTACTTC	CASSLQGTPLRVLYF
TRBV7-6	-	TRBJ1-5	TRBD1	TGTGCCAGCAGCCTACAGGGGGACAATCAGCCCCAGCATTTT	CASSLQGDNQPQHF
TRBV19	-	TRBJ1-2	-	TGTGCCAGTAGTAAGTCTGGGGACTACTATGGCTACACCTTC	CASSKSGDYYGYTF
TRBV27	-	TRBJ2-7	-	TGTGCCAGCAGAAGTGGGGCCACCTACGAGCAGTACTTC	CASRSGATYEQYF
TRBV7-2	-	TRBJ2-7	-	TGTGCCAGCAGCTCGGGGGGCAGGGGAGCCTACGAGCAGTACTTC	CASSSGGRGAYEQYF
TRBV5-1	once	TRBJ2-1	-	TGCGCCAGCAGCGCCGGGGGATGGAATGAGCAGTTCTTC	CASSAGGWNEQFF
TRBV9	-	TRBJ2-3	-	TGTGCCAGCAGCGTAGAGCTAAACACAGATACGCAGTATTTT	CASSVELNTDTQYF